The 17 T cell receptor beta chains below all came from one sample that was sequenced in a study of cytomegalovirus exposure and HLA in healthy donors. TCRdb's table, derived via immunoSEQ multiplex PCR, lists solely in-frame clones and lacks some. Among about 140,000 clones listed, about 80% were seen once. Sequences were obtained from PBMCs. The receptor set was obtained from a man aged 25-45 years in good health and CMV-seropositive.

The chain recombines TRBV6-5 with TRBJ2-3, with 8 bases matching TRBD2. The CDR3 covers 16 residues. The V and J ends lost 0 bases and 1 base, in that order; junction bases with no gene match: 3. Germline lookup yields CDR1 MNHEY and CDR2 SVGAGI. CDR3 sequence: CASSYSAGGRTDTQYF. In nucleotides, the CDR3 is TGTGCCAGCAGTTACTCGGCGGGAGGTCGCACAGATACGCAGTATTTT.

The CDR3 DNA reads as TGTGCCATCAAGGGTCCGGGAGGGAGTAGCTACGAGCAGTACTTC. It codes for CAIKGPGGSSYEQYF. V is TRBV10-3 and J is TRBJ2-7; 8 positions agree with TRBD2. V lost 7 bases and J lost 3; bases outside the gene matches: 11. The CDR3 sequence is 15 residues long. Germline V gives CDR1 ENHRY, CDR2 SYGVKD.

In regard to this clone: Additional DNA sequences in this sample encode the identical CDR3. The V gene is TRBV5-1, the J gene TRBJ1-5; D is unclear. Germline V gene data show CDR1 as SGHRS and CDR2 as YFSETQ. The CDR3 consists of 14 residues. Deletions cut 0 bases from V and 3 bases from J, with 7 bases between. CDR3 amino acids: CASSLDSPNQPQHF. CDR3 DNA sequence: TGCGCCAGCAGCTTGGACAGTCCCAATCAGCCCCAGCATTTT.

The genes are TRBV29-1 and TRBJ2-7; TRBD1 aligns across 9 bases. V was clipped by 7 bases and J by 7 bases; unmatched bases: 8. This CDR3 is built from 12 residues. Germline CDR1 and CDR2: SQVTM and ANQGSEA. CDR3 nucleotides: TGCAGCGGGGGGACAGGGCAAGGGGAGCAGTACTTC. Protein: CSGGTGQGEQYF.

V gene TRBV5-1 combines with J gene TRBJ1-2; 8 bases are shared with TRBD1. Germline V gives CDR1 SGHRS, CDR2 YFSETQ. The CDR3 is 17 amino acids. The V segment lost 1 base and the J segment 3 bases; nucleotides outside the gene matches: 11. The CDR3 protein is CASSLSETGDVDYGYTF. The DNA for the CDR3 is TGCGCCAGCAGCTTGAGTGAGACAGGGGATGTGGACTATGGCTACACCTTC.

The gene calls are TRBV5-1 and TRBJ1-1; D is unresolved. Between the trimmed V and J ends, which lost 4 bases and 4 bases, there was a span of 17 bases. The CDR3 contains 15 residues. Per germline, CDR1 SGHRS and CDR2 YFSETQ. The CDR3 DNA sequence: TGCGCCAGCAGCCCGGAGAGGGAGGCCCCCACTGAAGCTTTCTTT. Protein sequence: CASSPEREAPTEAFF. The whole variable domain, filled in from reference TRBV5-1 and TRBJ1-1, reads KAGVTQTPRYLIKTRGQQVTLSCSPISGHRSVSWYQQTPGQGLQFLFEYFSETQRNKGNFPGRFSGRQFSNSRSEMNVSTLELGDSALYLCASSPEREAPTEAFFGQGTRLTVV.

The chain joins TRBV7-9 to TRBJ1-1; D unresolved. Germline V gives CDR1 SEHNR, CDR2 FQNEAQ (reference sequence). The CDR3 consists of 13 residues. Trimming stripped 7 bases from V and 1 base from J, with 10 bases between. The CDR3 loop reads CASNIDTNTEAFF. The CDR3 nucleotides are TGTGCCAGCAATATAGACACGAACACTGAAGCTTTCTTT. The whole variable domain, filled in from reference TRBV7-9 and TRBJ1-1, reads DTGVSQNPRHKITKRGQNVTFRCDPISEHNRLYWYRQTLGQGPEFLTYFQNEAQLEKSRLLSDRFSAERPKGSFSTLEIQRTEQGDSAMYLCASNIDTNTEAFFGQGTRLTVV.

This clone came up a few times. The V and J genes are TRBV7-9 and TRBJ2-7, with TRBD1 matching over 9 bases. V was pared by 0 bases and J by 6 bases, with 3 bases of the junction left unmatched. In germline, CDR1 is SEHNR, CDR2 FQNEAQ (reference sequence). The CDR3 totals 14 residues. The CDR3: CASSLADRGGEQYF. CDR3 in DNA: TGTGCCAGCAGCTTAGCGGACAGGGGTGGCGAGCAGTACTTC.

The chain carries TRBV5-1 and TRBJ2-1; D unclear. Trimming left V 3 bases short and J 5 bases short, with 15 bases between. This CDR3 spans 15 amino acids. CDR1 is SGHRS, CDR2 YFSETQ, per germline. The CDR3 region has the DNA TGCGCCAGCAGCTCCCGAGAGAGATTAGACAATGAGCAGTTCTTC. Translated: CASSSRERLDNEQFF.

This sequence joins TRBV7-6 and TRBJ2-1, with D perhaps TRBD1 (6 bases). Trimming shortened V by 0 bases and J by 8 bases, and 14 bases separated the two germline ends. Germline CDR1 is SGHVS and CDR2 is FNYEAQ. The CDR3 length is 15 residues. The CDR3 DNA follows: TGTGCCAGCAGCTTAGCGGGGGCAACTACAGATGAGCAGTTCTTC. Protein sequence: CASSLAGATTDEQFF. Based on the CDR3 plus reference TRBV7-6 and TRBJ2-1, the full variable domain is GAGVSQSPRYKVTKRGQDVALRCDPISGHVSLYWYRQALGQGPEFLTYFNYEAQQDKSGLPNDRFSAERPEGSISTLTIQRTEQRDSAMYRCASSLAGATTDEQFFGPGTRLTVL.

This chain joins TRBV25-1 and TRBJ2-1, with 8 bases lining up with TRBD1. Germline V gene data show CDR1 as MGHDK and CDR2 as SYGVNS. Unmatched junction bases numbered 7, after V lost 2 bases and J lost 7 bases. The CDR3 contains 15 residues. CDR3 nucleotides: TGTGCCAGCAGTGAAGGACAGGGACCGTTGAATGAGCAGTTCTTC. Translated, it gives CASSEGQGPLNEQFF.

This chain joins TRBV18 and TRBJ1-1; perhaps TRBD1 as D (5 bases). Germline assignment: CDR1 KGHSH and CDR2 LQKENI. This CDR3 contains 15 residues. The V gene lost 4 bases and the J gene lost 1 base, with 13 bases spanning the gap. CDR3 loop: CASSLGSTANTEAFF. Written as DNA, the CDR3 is TGTGCCAGCTCACTTGGATCGACAGCGAACACTGAAGCTTTCTTT.

V and J are TRBV2 and TRBJ2-2; perhaps TRBD2 as D (5 bases). Germline lookup yields CDR1 SNHLY and CDR2 FYNNEI. Trimming took off 4 bases at V and 1 base at J, with 10 bases between the two ends. The CDR3 spans 15 residues. CDR3 in amino acids: CASSVASLNTGELFF. The CDR3 DNA reads as TGTGCCAGCAGTGTTGCTAGCTTGAACACCGGGGAGCTGTTTTTT. The whole variable domain, filled in from reference TRBV2 and TRBJ2-2, reads EPEVTQTPSHQVTQMGQEVILRCVPISNHLYFYWYRQILGQKVEFLVSFYNNEISEKSEIFDDQFSVERPDGSNFTLKIRSTKLEDSAMYFCASSVASLNTGELFFGEGSRLTVL.

V usage is TRBV18 and J usage is TRBJ2-3; 7 nucleotides match TRBD2. The junction had 10 bases not matched to a gene; V was cut back by 3 bases and J by 4 bases. The CDR3 length is 16 residues. In germline, CDR1 is KGHSH, CDR2 LQKENI. CDR3 protein: CASSPGEAGRADTQYF. As DNA, the CDR3 is TGTGCCAGCTCACCTGGGGAAGCAGGGAGGGCAGATACGCAGTATTTT.

This clone has only a few counts. The J gene is TRBJ1-2, the V gene TRBV2; perhaps TRBD1 as D (5 bases). This CDR3 has 12 amino acids. Trimming took 5 bases from V and 8 from J, leaving 12 bases between them. The germline gives CDR1 SNHLY, CDR2 FYNNEI. CDR3 bases: TGTGCCAGCAGTCCGCAGGGCGCCGGCTACACCTTC. Its translation is CASSPQGAGYTF.

The chain carries TRBV10-1 and TRBJ2-7; 13 bases align to TRBD2. The CDR3 length is 14 residues. Per the germline V gene, CDR1 is WNHNN and CDR2 is SYGVQD (reference sequence). Germline trimming cut 8 bases from V and 6 bases from J; bases unmatched to any gene: 7. CDR3 loop: CASSTSGGYGEQYF. CDR3 in DNA: TGCGCCAGCTCGACTAGCGGGGGGTATGGCGAGCAGTACTTC.

The chain joins TRBV19 to TRBJ1-5, with 7 bases that match TRBD1. CDR3 length equals 15 residues. Per germline, CDR1 LNHDA and CDR2 SQIVND (reference sequence). V lost 8 bases and J lost 0; bases outside the gene matches: 7. CDR3 residues: CASLQGLNSNQPQHF. DNA for the CDR3: TGTGCCAGTTTACAGGGGCTTAATAGCAATCAGCCCCAGCATTTT.